Listed below are T cell receptor beta chains from one sample, sequenced in a study of T cells in Graves' hyperthyroidism and ophthalmopathy. Using its own MiXCR run on the multiplex PCR reads, TCRdb lists one record per CDR3 protein. This sample has around 340,000 distinct CDR3 sequences; less than 20% occur once, and the top ten carry about 16%. Specimen: blood. All receptors come from a woman in her forties with Graves' ophthalmopathy. CDR3s leave out the opening cysteine and the closing phenylalanine or tryptophan. D genes are given only for firm matches. Rows may omit the clone size; those that give it use once, few, many or a size class.

cdr3_length j_call clone_size v_call d_call cdr3_aa
11 TRBJ1-5 many TRBV6-1 TRBD1 ASTGTVNQPQH
11 TRBJ2-7 many TRBV28 - ASNPVVRYEQY
11 TRBJ2-5 once TRBV12-5 - ASGAAGGETQY
11 TRBJ1-1 many TRBV11-3 - AGSLDSRQKAF
13 TRBJ1-3 many TRBV6-5 TRBD1 ASSYSTGSGNTIY
9 TRBJ1-2 few TRBV30 - AWSQSYGYT
10 TRBJ2-7 many TRBV30 - AWSVPGNEQY
11 TRBJ1-1 many TRBV6-1 - ASSKGQRLEAF
12 TRBJ1-5 many TRBV20-1 - SARGGRWNQPQH
14 TRBJ2-5 many TRBV2 TRBD2 ASRSGLAGKAETQY
12 TRBJ2-7 many TRBV5-1 - ASSFDLRSDEQY
9 TRBJ2-7 - TRBV30 - AWSVGNEQY
13 TRBJ2-7 - TRBV12-3/TRBV12-4 TRBD1 ASRTGAGSSYEQY
9 TRBJ2-5 many TRBV2 - ASSEEETQY